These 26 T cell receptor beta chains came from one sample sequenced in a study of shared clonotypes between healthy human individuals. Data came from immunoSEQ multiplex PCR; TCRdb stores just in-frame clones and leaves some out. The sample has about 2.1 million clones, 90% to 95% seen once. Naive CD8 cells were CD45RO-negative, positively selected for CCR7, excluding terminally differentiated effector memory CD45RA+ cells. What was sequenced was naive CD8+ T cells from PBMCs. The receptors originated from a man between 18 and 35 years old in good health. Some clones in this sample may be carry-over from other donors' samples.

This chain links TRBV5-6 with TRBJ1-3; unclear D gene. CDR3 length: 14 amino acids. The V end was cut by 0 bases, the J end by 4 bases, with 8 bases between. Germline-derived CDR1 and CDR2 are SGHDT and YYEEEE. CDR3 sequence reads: CASSLVESGNTIYF. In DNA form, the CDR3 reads TGTGCCAGCAGCTTGGTAGAAAGCGGAAACACCATATATTTT.

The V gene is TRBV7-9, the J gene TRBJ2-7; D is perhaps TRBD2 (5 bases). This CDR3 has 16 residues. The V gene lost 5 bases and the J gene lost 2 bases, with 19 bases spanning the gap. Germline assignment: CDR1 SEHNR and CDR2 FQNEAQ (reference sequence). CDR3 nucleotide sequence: TGTGCCAGCAGCCGCCGTGGAGGACTGCCAACCTACGAGCAGTACTTC. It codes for CASSRRGGLPTYEQYF.

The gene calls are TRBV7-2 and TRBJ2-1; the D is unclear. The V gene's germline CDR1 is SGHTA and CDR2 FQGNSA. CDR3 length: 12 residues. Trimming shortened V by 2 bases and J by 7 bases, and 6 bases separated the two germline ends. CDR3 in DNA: TGTGCCAGCAGCTTAAGAGAAAATGAGCAGTTCTTC. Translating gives CASSLRENEQFF. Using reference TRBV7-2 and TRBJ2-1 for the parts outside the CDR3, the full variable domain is GAGVSQSPSNKVTEKGKDVELRCDPISGHTALYWYRQSLGQGLEFLIYFQGNSAPDKSGLPSDRFSAERTGGSVSTLTIQRTQQEDSAVYLCASSLRENEQFFGPGTRLTVL.

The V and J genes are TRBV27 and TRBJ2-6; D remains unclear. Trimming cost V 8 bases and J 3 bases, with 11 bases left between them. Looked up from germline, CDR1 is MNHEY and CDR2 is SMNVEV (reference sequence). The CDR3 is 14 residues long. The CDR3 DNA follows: TGTGCCAGCCAAACCGGGCGTGGGGCCAACGTCCTGACTTTC. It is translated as CASQTGRGANVLTF. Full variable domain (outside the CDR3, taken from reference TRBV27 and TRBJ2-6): EAQVTQNPRYLITVTGKKLTVTCSQNMNHEYMSWYRQDPGLGLRQIYYSMNVEVTDKGDVPEGYKVSRKEKRNFPLILESPSPNQTSLYFCASQTGRGANVLTFGAGSRLTVL.

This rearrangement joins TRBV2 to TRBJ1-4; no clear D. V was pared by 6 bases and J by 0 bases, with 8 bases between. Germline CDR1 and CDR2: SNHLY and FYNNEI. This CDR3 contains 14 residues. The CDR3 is CASRLGATNEKLFF. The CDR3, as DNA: TGTGCCAGCAGACTAGGTGCAACTAATGAAAAACTGTTTTTT.

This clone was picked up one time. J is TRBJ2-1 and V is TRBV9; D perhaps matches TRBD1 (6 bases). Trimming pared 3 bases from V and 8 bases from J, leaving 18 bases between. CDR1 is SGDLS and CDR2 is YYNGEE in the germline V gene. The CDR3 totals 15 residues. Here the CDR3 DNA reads TGTGCCAGCAGCGAAAAGGACAGAGCCTTTGATGAGCAGTTCTTC. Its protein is CASSEKDRAFDEQFF.

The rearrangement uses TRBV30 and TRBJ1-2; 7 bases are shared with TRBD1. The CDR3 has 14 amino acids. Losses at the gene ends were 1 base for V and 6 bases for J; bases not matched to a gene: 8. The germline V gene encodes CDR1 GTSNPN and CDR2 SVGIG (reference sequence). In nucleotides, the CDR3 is TGTGCCTGGAGTGATATCCGGGACAGCCATGGCTACACCTTC. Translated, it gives CAWSDIRDSHGYTF.

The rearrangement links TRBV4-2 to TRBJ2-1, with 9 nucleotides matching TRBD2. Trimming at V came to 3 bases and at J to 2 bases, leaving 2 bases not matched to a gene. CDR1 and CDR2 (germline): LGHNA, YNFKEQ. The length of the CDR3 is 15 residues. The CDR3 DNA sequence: TGTGCCAGCAGCCAGAGACTAGCGGCCTACAATGAGCAGTTCTTC. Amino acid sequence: CASSQRLAAYNEQFF.

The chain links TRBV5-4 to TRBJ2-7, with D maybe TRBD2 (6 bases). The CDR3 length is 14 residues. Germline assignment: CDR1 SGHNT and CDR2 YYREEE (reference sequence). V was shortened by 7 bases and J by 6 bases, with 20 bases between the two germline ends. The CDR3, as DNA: TGTGCCAGCGAGAGGTGGCGGGATGACGGCGAGCAGTACTTC. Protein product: CASERWRDDGEQYF.

The CDR3 reads CASSLGPKAYEQYF. The CDR3 DNA is TGTGCCAGCAGCTTAGGACCGAAGGCCTACGAGCAGTACTTC. This chain uses TRBV11-2 with TRBJ2-7; D not certain. The V and J ends lost 1 base and 2 bases respectively, with 9 bases between them. The CDR3 is 14 residues long. Germline V gives CDR1 SGHAT, CDR2 FQNNGV.

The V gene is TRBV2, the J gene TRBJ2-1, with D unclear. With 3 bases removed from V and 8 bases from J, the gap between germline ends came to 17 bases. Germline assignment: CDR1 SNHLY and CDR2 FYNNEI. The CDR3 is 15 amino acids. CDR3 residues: CASSDPDIPPDEQFF. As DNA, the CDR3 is TGTGCCAGCAGTGACCCTGACATACCACCCGATGAGCAGTTCTTC.

The CDR3 region has the DNA TGTGCCAGCAGTTTTAAAGACATTAGCCGGAGGGCGGGAGGGGAGCAGTACTTC. Protein sequence: CASSFKDISRRAGGEQYF. The chain uses TRBV28 and TRBJ2-7; TRBD2 matches 9 bases. The ends lost 3 bases at V and 7 bases at J; junction bases unmatched: 19. This CDR3 comprises 18 residues. Germline-derived CDR1 and CDR2 are MDHEN and SYDVKM.

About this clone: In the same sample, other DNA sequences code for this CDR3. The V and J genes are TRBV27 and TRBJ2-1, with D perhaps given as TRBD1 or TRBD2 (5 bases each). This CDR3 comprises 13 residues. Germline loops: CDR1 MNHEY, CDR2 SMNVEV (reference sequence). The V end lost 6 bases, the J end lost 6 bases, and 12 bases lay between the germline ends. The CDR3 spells CASSSGTPNEQFF. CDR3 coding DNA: TGTGCCAGCAGCTCAGGGACCCCCAATGAGCAGTTCTTC.

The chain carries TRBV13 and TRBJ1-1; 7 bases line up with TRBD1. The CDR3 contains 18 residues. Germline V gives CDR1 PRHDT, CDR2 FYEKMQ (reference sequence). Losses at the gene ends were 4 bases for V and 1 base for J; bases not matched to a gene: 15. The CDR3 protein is CASSYLSTGASGNTEAFF. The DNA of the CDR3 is TGTGCCAGCAGCTACTTATCCACAGGGGCCTCCGGGAACACTGAAGCTTTCTTT.

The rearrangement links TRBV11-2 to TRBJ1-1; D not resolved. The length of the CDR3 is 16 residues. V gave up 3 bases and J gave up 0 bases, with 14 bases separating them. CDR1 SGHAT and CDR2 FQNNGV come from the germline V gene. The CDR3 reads CASSLSPGMLNTEAFF. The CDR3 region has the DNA TGTGCCAGCAGCTTGTCTCCAGGCATGCTGAACACTGAAGCTTTCTTT.

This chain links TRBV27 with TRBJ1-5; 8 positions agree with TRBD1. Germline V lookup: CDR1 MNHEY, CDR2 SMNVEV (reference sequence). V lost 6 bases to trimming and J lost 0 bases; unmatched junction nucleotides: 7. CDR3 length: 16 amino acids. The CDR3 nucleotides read TGTGCCAGCAGAGGTGACAGGGGAGGTAGCAATCAGCCCCAGCATTTT. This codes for CASRGDRGGSNQPQHF.

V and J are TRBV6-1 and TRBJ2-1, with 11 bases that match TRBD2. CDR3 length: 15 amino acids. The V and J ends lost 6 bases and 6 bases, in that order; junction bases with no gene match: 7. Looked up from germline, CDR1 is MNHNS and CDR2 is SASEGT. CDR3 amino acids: CASRYIAGGTNEQFF. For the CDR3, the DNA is TGTGCCAGCAGATACATAGCGGGAGGGACCAATGAGCAGTTCTTC.

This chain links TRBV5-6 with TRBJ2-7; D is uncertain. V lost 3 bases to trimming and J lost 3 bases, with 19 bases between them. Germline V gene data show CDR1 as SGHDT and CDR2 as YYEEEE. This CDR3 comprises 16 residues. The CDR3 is CASSSRNHGADYEQYF. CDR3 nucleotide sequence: TGTGCCAGCAGCTCCCGAAATCATGGCGCCGACTACGAGCAGTACTTC.

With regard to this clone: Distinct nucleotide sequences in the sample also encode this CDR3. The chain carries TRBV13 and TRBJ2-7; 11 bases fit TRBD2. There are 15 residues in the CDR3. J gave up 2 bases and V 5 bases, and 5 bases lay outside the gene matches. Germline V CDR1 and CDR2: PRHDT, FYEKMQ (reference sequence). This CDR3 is CASSLRLAGTYEQYF. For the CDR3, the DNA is TGTGCCAGCAGCCTCCGACTAGCGGGAACCTACGAGCAGTACTTC.

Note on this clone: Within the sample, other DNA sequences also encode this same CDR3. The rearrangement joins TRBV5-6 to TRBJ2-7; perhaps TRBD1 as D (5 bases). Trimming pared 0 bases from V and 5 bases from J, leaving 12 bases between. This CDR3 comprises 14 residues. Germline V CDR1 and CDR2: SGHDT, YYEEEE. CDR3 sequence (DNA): TGTGCCAGCAGCTTGGCAGGGTCCCTGCACGAGCAGTACTTC. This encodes CASSLAGSLHEQYF. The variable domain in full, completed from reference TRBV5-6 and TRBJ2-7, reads DAGVTQSPTHLIKTRGQQVTLRCSPKSGHDTVSWYQQALGQGPQFIFQYYEEEERQRGNFPDRFSGHQFPNYSSELNVNALLLGDSALYLCASSLAGSLHEQYFGPGTRLTVT.

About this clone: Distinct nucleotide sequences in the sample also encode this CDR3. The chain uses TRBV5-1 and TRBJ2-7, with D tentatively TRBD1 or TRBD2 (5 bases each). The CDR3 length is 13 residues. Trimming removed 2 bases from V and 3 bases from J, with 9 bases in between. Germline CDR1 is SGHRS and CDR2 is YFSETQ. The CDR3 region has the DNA TGCGCCAGCAGCTTAGGGACCGGCTACGAGCAGTACTTC. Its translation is CASSLGTGYEQYF.

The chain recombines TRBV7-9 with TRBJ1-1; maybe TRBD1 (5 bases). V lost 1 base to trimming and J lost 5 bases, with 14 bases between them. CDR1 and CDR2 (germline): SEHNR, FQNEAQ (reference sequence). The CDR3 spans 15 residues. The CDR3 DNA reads TGTGCCAGCAGCTTAGACGCAGGGTCTAAGACTGAAGCTTTCTTT. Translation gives CASSLDAGSKTEAFF.

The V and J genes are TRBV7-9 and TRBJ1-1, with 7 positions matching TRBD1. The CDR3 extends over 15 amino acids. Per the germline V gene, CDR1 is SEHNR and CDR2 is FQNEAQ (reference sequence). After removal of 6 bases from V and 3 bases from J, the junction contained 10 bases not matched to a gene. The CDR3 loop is CASRTRQGRDTEAFF. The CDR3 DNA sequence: TGTGCCAGCAGGACTCGACAGGGTCGGGACACTGAAGCTTTCTTT.

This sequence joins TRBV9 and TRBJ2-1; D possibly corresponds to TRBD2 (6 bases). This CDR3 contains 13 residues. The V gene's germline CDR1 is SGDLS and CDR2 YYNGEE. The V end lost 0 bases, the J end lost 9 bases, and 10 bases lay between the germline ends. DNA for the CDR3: TGTGCCAGCAGCGTAGATTCGCGGGGTGAGCAGTTCTTC. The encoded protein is CASSVDSRGEQFF.

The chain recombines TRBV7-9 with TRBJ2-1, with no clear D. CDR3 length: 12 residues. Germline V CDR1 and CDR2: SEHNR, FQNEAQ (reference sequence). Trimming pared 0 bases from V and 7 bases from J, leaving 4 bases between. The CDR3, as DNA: TGTGCCAGCAGCTTAGCGTGGAATGAGCAGTTCTTC. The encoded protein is CASSLAWNEQFF.

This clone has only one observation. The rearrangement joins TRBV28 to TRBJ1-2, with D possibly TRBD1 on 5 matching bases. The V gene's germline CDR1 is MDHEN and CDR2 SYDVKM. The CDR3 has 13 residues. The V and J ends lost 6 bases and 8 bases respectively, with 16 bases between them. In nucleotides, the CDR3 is TGTGCCAGCAGCCGTTACGGGGGGAACGGCTACACCTTC. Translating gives CASSRYGGNGYTF.